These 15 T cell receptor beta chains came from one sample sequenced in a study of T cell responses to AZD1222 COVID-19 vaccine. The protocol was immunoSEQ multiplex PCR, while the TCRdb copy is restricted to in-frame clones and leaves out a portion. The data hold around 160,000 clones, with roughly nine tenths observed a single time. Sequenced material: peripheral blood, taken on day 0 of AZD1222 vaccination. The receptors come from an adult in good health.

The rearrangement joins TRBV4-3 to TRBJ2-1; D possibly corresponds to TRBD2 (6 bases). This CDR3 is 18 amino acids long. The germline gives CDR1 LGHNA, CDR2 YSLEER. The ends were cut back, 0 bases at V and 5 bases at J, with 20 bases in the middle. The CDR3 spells CASSQDPPGAGRNNEQFF. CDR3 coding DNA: TGCGCCAGCAGCCAAGATCCCCCTGGAGCGGGTCGCAACAATGAGCAGTTCTTC.

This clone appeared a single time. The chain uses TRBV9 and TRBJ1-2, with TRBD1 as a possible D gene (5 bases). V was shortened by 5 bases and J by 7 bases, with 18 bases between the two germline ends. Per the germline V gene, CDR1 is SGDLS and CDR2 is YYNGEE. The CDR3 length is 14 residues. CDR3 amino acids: CASRGDPQGGGYTF. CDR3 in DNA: TGTGCCAGCAGGGGGGACCCCCAAGGCGGTGGCTACACCTTC.

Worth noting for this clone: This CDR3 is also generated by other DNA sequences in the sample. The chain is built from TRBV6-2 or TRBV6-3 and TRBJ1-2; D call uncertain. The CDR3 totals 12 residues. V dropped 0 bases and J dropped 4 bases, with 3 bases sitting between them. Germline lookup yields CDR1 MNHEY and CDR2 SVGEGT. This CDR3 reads CASSYSGYGYTF. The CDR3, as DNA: TGTGCCAGCAGTTACTCGGGCTATGGCTACACCTTC.

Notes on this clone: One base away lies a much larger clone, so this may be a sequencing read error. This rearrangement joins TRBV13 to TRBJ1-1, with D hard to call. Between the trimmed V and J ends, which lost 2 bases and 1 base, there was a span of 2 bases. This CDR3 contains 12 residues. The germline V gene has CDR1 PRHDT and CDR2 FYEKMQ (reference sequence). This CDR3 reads CASSLKNTEAFF. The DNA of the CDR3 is TGTGCCAGCAGCTTAAAGAACACTGAAGCTTTCTTT.

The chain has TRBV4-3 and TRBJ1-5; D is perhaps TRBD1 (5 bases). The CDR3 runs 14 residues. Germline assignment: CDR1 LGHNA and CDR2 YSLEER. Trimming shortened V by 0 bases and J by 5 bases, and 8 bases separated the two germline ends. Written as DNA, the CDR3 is TGCGCCAGCAGCCAAGATAAAGGGGATCAGCCCCAGCATTTT. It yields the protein CASSQDKGDQPQHF.

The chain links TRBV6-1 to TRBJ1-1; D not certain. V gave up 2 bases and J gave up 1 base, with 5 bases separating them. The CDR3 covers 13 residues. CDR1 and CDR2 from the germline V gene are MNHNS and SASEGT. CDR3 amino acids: CASSEWGNTEAFF. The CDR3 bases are TGTGCCAGCAGTGAATGGGGGAACACTGAAGCTTTCTTT.

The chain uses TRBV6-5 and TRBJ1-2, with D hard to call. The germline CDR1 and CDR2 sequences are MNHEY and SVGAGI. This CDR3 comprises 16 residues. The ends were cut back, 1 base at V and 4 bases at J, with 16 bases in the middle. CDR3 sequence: CASSYYRANLFYGYTF. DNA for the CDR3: TGTGCCAGCAGTTACTATAGGGCGAATTTATTCTATGGCTACACCTTC.

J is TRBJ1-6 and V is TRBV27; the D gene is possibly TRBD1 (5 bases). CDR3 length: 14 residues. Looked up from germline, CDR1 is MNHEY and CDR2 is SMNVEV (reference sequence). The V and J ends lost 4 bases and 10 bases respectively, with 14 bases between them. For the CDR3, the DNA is TGTGCCAGCAGTTCGGCCAGGGCCAAATCACCCCTCCACTTT. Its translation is CASSSARAKSPLHF.

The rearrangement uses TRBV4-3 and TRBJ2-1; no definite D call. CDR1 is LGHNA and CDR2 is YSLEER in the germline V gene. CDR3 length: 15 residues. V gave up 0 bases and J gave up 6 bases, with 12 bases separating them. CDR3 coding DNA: TGCGCCAGCAGCCAAGATCCGGACGGTGCCAATGAGCAGTTCTTC. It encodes CASSQDPDGANEQFF.

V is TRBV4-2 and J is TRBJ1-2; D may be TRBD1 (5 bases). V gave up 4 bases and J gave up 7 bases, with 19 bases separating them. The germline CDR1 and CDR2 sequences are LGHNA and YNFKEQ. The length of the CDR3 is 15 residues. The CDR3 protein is CASSLTATGESGYTF. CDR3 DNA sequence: TGTGCCAGCAGCCTGACAGCGACTGGGGAGAGTGGCTACACCTTC.

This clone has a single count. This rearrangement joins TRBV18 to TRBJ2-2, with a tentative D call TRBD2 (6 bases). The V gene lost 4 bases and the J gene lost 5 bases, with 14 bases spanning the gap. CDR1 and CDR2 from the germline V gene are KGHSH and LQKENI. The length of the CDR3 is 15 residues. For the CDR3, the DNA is TGTGCCAGCTCACGTGGGAGGCCCCCAACCGGGGAGCTGTTTTTT. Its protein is CASSRGRPPTGELFF.

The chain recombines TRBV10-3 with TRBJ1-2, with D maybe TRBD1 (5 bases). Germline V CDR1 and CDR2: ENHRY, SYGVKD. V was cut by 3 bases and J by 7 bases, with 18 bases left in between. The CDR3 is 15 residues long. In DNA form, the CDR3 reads TGTGCCATCAGTGAAATGAGGGGAAAATGGAGTGGCTACACCTTC. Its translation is CAISEMRGKWSGYTF.

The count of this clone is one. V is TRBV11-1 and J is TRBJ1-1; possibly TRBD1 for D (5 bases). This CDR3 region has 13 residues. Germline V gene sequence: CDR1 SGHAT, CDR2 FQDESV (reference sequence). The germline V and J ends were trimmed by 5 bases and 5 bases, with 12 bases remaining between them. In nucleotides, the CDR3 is TGTGCCAGCAGCCAACAGGTTATTACTGAAGCTTTCTTT. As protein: CASSQQVITEAFF.

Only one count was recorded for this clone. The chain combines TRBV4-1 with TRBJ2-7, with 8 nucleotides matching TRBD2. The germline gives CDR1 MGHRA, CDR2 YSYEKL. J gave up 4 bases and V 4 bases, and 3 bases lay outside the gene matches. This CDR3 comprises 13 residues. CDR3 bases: TGCGCCAGCAGCCGGGGACTAGAATACGAGCAGTACTTC. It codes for CASSRGLEYEQYF.

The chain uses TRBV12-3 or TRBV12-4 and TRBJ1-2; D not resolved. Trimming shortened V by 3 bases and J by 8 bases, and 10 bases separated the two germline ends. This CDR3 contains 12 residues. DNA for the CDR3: TGTGCCAGCAGTTTGCGTGGGTCCGGCTACACCTTC. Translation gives CASSLRGSGYTF.